The following is a T cell receptor (beta chain) sequence with its context. Trimming left V 6 bases short and J 3 bases short, with 14 bases between. This CDR3 spans 14 amino acids. CDR1 is MNHEY and CDR2 is SVGAGI in the germline V gene. This entry comes from a study of blood T cell repertoires in COVID-19. Method: immunoSEQ multiplex PCR; TCRdb's copy keeps in-frame clones and lacks some. The table shows approximately 470,000 clones, with 70% to 90% occurring only once. The V and J genes are TRBV6-5 and TRBJ1-1; maybe TRBD1 (6 bases). Sequenced: peripheral blood. This clonotype was obtained from a human donor in a cohort sampled during active COVID-19. This CDR3 reads CASSFTGSDTEAFF. In DNA, the CDR3 is TGTGCCAGCAGCTTTACAGGGTCAGACACTGAAGCTTTCTTT.